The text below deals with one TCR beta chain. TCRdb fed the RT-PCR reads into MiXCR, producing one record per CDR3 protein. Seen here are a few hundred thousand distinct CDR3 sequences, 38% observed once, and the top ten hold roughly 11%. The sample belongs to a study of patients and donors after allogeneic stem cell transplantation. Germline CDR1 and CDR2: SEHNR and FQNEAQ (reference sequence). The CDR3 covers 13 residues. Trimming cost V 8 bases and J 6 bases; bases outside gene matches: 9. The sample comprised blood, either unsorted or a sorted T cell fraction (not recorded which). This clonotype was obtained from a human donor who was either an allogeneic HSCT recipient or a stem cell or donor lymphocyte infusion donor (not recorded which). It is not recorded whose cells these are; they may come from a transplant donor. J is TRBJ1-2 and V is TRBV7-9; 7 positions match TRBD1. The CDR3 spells CASQGQPRNGYTF. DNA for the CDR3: TGTGCCAGCCAGGGACAGCCGAGAAATGGCTACACCTTC.